Included here is one T cell receptor (beta chain) sequence, with context. The data belong to a study of blood T cell repertoires in COVID-19. The wider study: Sample material is recorded as cDNA or gDNA derived from T cells, B-cell-depleted T cells, or PBMCs.

Repertoires were generated with immunoSEQ multiplex PCR, while TCRdb's copy carries only in-frame clones and drops some. Here the sample spans 400,000 or so clones, around 87% being singletons. This CDR3 contains 12 residues. The germline V gene encodes CDR1 SNHLY and CDR2 FYNNEI. Germline trimming cut 5 bases from V and 6 bases from J; bases unmatched to any gene: 3. The gene calls are TRBV2 and TRBJ2-7; 8 nucleotides line up with TRBD2. The receptor comes from a man aged 35 to 55 in a cohort exposed to, infected with or recovered from COVID-19 (not recorded which). Material for sequencing was PBMCs or T cells enriched from blood (not recorded which). The chain's CDR3 is CASSSLAGEQYF. In DNA, the CDR3 is TGTGCCAGCAGTTCCCTAGCGGGCGAGCAGTACTTC. Using reference TRBV2 and TRBJ2-7 for the parts outside the CDR3, the full variable domain is EPEVTQTPSHQVTQMGQEVILRCVPISNHLYFYWYRQILGQKVEFLVSFYNNEISEKSEIFDDQFSVERPDGSNFTLKIRSTKLEDSAMYFCASSSLAGEQYFGPGTRLTVT.